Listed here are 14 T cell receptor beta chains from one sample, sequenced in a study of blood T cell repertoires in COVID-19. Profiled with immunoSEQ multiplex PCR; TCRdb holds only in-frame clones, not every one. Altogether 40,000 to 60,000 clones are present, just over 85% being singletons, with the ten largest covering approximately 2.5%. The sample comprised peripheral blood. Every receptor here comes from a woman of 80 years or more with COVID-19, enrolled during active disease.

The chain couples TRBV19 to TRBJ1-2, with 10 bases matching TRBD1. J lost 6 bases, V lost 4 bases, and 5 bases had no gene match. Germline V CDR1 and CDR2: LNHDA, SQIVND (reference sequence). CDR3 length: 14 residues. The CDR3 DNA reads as TGTGCCAGTAGTACGTCCGGGACAGGGGATGGCTACACCTTC. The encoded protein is CASSTSGTGDGYTF.

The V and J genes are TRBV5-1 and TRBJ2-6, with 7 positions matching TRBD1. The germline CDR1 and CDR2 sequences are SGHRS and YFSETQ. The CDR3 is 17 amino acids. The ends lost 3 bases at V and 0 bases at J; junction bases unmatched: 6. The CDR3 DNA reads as TGCGCCAGCAGCTGGGGGACAGTGGGCTCTGGGGCCAACGTCCTGACTTTC. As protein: CASSWGTVGSGANVLTF.

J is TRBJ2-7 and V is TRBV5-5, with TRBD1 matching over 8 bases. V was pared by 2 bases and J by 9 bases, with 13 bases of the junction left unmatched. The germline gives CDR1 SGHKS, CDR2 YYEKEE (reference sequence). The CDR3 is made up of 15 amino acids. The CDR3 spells CASSFRFGQGSGQYF. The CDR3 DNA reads TGTGCCAGCAGCTTTAGGTTTGGACAGGGCTCGGGGCAGTACTTC.

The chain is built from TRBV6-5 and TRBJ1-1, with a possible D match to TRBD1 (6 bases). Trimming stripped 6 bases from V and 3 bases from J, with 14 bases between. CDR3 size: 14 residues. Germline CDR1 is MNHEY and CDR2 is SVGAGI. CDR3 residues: CASSQQGGDTEAFF. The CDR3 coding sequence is TGTGCCAGCAGCCAACAGGGTGGGGACACTGAAGCTTTCTTT.

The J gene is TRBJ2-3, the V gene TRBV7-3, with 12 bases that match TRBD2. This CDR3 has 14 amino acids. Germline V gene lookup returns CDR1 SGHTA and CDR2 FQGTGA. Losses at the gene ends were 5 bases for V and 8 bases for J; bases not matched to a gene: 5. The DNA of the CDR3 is TGTGCCAGCAGCCCTAGCGGGGGGGTCAGTACGCAGTATTTT. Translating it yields CASSPSGGVSTQYF. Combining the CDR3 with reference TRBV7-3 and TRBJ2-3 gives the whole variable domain GAGVSQTPSNKVTEKGKYVELRCDPISGHTALYWYRQSLGQGPEFLIYFQGTGAADDSGLPNDRFFAVRPEGSVSTLKIQRTERGDSAVYLCASSPSGGVSTQYFGPGTRLTVL.

The CDR3 nucleotides are TGTGCCAGCAGTTACGTGGGACAGGGGGCGCGGGGCTACACCTTC. This encodes CASSYVGQGARGYTF. This chain links TRBV6-5 with TRBJ1-2; 12 nucleotides line up with TRBD1. V lost 2 bases, J lost 8 bases, and 6 bases stayed unmatched. The CDR3 covers 15 residues. Germline CDR1 is MNHEY and CDR2 is SVGAGI.

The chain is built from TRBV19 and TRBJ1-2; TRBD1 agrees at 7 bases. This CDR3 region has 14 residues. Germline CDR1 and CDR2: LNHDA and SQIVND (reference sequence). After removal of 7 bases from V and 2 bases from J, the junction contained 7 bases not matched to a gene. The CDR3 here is CASIQGSLNYGYTF. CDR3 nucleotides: TGTGCCAGTATACAGGGGTCTTTGAACTATGGCTACACCTTC. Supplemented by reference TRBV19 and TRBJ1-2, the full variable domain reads DGGITQSPKYLFRKEGQNVTLSCEQNLNHDAMYWYRQDPGQGLRLIYYSQIVNDFQKGDIAEGYSVSREKKESFPLTVTSAQKNPTAFYLCASIQGSLNYGYTFGSGTRLTVV.

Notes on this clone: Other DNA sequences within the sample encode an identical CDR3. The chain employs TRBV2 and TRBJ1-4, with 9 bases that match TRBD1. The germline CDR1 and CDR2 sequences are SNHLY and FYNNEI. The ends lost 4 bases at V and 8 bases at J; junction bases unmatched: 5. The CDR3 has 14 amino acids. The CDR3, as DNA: TGTGCCAGCAGTGTACAGGGGGCAGAAGAAAAACTGTTTTTT. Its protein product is CASSVQGAEEKLFF. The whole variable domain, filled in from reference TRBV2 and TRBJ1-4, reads EPEVTQTPSHQVTQMGQEVILRCVPISNHLYFYWYRQILGQKVEFLVSFYNNEISEKSEIFDDQFSVERPDGSNFTLKIRSTKLEDSAMYFCASSVQGAEEKLFFGSGTQLSVL.

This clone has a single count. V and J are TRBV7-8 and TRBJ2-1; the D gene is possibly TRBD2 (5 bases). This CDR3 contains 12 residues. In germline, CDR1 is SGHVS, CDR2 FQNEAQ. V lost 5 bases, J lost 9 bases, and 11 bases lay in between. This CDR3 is CASSQLRGEQFF. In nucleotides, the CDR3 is TGTGCCAGCAGCCAACTCCGGGGTGAGCAGTTCTTC.

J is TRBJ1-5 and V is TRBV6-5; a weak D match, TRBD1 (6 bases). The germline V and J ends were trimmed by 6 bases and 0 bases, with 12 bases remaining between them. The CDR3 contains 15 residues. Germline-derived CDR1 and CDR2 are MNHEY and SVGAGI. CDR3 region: CASSRNRDSNQPQHF. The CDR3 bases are TGTGCCAGCAGCCGAAACAGGGATAGCAATCAGCCCCAGCATTTT.

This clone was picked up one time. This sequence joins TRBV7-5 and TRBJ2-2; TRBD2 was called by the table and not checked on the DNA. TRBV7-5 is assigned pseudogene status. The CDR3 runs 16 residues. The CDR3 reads CARSLSIGANTGELFF. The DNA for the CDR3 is TGTGCCAGAAGCTTATCCATCGGGGCGAACACCGGGGAGCTGTTTTTT.

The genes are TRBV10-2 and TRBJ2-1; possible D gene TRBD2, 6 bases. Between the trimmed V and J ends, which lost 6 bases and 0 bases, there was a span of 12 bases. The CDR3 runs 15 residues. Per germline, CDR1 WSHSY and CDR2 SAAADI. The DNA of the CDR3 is TGCGCCAGCAGACAGGAGACTAGCTCCTACAATGAGCAGTTCTTC. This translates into CASRQETSSYNEQFF.

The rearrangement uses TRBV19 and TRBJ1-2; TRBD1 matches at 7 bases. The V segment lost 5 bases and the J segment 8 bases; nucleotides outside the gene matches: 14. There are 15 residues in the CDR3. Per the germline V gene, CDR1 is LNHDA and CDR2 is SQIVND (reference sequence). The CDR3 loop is CASSDYRGRGGGYTF. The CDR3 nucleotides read TGTGCCAGTAGTGACTACAGGGGCCGCGGCGGGGGCTACACCTTC.

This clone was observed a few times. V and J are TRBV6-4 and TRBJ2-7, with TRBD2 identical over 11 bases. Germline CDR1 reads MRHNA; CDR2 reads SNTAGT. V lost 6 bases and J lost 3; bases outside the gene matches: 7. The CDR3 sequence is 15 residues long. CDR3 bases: TGTGCCAGCAGCGTAACTAGCGGGAGTATCTACGAGCAGTACTTC. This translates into CASSVTSGSIYEQYF.